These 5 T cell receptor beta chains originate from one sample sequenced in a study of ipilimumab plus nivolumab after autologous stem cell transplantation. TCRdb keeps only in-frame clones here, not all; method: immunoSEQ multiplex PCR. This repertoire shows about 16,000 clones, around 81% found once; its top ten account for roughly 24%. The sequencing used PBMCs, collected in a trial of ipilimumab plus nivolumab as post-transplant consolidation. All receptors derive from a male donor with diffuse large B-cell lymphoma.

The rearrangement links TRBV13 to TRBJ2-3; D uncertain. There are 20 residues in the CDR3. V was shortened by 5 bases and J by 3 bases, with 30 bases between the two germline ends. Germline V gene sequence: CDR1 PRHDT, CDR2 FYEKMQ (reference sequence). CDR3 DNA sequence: TGTGCCAGCAGCCCTCTAGGGATAAGTCCGGACGTTATTAGAACAGATACGCAGTATTTT. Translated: CASSPLGISPDVIRTDTQYF.

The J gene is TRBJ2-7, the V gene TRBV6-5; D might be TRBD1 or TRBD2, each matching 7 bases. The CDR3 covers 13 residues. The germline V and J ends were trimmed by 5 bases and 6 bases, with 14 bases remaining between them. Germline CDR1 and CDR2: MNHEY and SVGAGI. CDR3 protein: CASSMSRGGEQYF. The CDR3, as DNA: TGTGCCAGCAGTATGAGCAGGGGGGGCGAGCAGTACTTC.

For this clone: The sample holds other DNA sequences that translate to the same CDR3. The CDR3 region is CASSYSGANVLTF. Written as DNA, the CDR3 is TGTGCCAGCAGTTATTCTGGGGCCAACGTCCTGACTTTC. The chain uses TRBV27 and TRBJ2-6; the D is unclear. The V and J ends lost 4 bases and 1 base respectively, with 2 bases between them. Germline loops: CDR1 MNHEY, CDR2 SMNVEV (reference sequence). The CDR3 extends over 13 amino acids.

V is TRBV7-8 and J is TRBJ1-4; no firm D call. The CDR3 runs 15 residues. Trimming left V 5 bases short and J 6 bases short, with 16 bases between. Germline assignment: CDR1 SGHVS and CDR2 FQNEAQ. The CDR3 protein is CASSVRRGSDEKLFF. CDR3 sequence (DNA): TGTGCCAGCAGCGTTAGACGGGGATCGGATGAAAAACTGTTTTTT.

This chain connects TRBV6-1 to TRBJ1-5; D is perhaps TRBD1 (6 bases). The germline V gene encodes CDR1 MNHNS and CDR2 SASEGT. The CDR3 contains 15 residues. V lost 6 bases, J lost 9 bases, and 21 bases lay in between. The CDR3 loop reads CASRRGGHREGPQHF. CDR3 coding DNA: TGTGCCAGCAGAAGGGGGGGACATCGGGAGGGGCCCCAGCATTTT.